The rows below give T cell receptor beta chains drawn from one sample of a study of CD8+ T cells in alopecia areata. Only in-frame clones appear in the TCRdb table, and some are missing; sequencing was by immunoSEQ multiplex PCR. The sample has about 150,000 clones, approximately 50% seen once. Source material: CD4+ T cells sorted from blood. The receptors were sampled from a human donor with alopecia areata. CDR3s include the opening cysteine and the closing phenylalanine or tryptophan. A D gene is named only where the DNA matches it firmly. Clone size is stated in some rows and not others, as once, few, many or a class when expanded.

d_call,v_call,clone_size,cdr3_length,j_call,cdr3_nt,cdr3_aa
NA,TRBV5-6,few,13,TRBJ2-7,TGTGCCAGCAGCTTGGTGCAGAGCTACGAGCAGTACTTC,CASSLVQSYEQYF
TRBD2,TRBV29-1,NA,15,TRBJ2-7,TGCAGCGTTGGTCGGGCTAGCGGGAGGACCTACGAGCAGTACTTC,CSVGRASGRTYEQYF
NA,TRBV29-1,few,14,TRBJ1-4,TGCAGCGTTGATAGGGGGGGCGTAAATGAAAAACTGTTTTTT,CSVDRGGVNEKLFF
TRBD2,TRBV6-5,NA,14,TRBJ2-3,TGTGCCAGCAGAGCGGGAATTGGCACAGATACGCAGTATTTT,CASRAGIGTDTQYF
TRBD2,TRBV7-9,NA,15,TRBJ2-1,TGTGCCAGCAGCTTCCTAGCGGGAACGAACAATGAGCAGTTCTTC,CASSFLAGTNNEQFF
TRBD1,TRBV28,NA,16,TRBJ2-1,TGTGCCAGCAGTTTAGCGACAGGGAGCTCCTACAATGAGCAGTTCTTC,CASSLATGSSYNEQFF
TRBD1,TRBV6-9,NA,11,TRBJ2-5,TGTGCCAGGGGACAGCAAGAGACCCAGTACTTC,CARGQQETQYF
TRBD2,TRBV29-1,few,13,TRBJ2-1,TGCAGCGCTGGGGTAGCGGGAGGGAATGAGCAGTTCTTC,CSAGVAGGNEQFF
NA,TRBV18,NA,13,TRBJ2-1,TGTGCCAGCTCACCAAGCCAGTCAAATGAGCAGTTCTTC,CASSPSQSNEQFF
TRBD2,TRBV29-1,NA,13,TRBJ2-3,TGCAGCGTTGCCGGGAGGATGACAGATACGCAGTATTTT,CSVAGRMTDTQYF
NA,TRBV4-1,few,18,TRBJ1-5,TGCGCCAGCAGCCAAGATGGGCCCGACAGTAATAGCAATCAGCCCCAGCATTTT,CASSQDGPDSNSNQPQHF
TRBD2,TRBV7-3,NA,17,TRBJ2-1,TGTGCCAGCAGCTTAATCGCGGGAGGGACGCGAATCCATGAGCAGTTCTTC,CASSLIAGGTRIHEQFF
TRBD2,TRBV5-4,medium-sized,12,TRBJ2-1,TGTGCCCTGACTAGCGGGAGCAATGAGCAGTTCTTC,CALTSGSNEQFF
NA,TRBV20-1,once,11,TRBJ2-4,TGCAGTGCTAGATCCGGGGACATTCAGTACTTC,CSARSGDIQYF
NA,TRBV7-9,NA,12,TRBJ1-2,TGTGCCAGCAGCTTAGAATTTGTTGGCTACACCTTC,CASSLEFVGYTF
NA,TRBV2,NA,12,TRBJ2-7,TGTGCCAGCAGCCCCAGGGCGGGTGAGCAGTACTTC,CASSPRAGEQYF
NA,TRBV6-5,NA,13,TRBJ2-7,TGTGCCAGCAGACGTCAGGTTACCTACGAGCAGTACTTC,CASRRQVTYEQYF
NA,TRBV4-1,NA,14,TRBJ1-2,TGCGCCAGCAGCCCGTCGTCTACAGTCTATGGCTACACCTTC,CASSPSSTVYGYTF
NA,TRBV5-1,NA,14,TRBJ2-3,TGCGCCAGCAGCTTTCAGGGGAGCCACGATACGCAGTATTTT,CASSFQGSHDTQYF
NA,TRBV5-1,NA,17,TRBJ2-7,TGCGCCAGCAGCTTGGCCTGGGGTAGGCGTCTCTCCTACGAGCAGTACTTC,CASSLAWGRRLSYEQYF
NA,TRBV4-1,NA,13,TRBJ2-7,TGCGCCAGCAGCCAAGAGGCCCTAGGAGAGCAGTACTTC,CASSQEALGEQYF
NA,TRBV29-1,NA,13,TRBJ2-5,TGCAGCGGCTCAAATTCGGGCGTCGAGACCCAGTACTTC,CSGSNSGVETQYF
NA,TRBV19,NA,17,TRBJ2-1,TGTGCCAGTAGTATTGACGGGGGGCCGAGCTCCTACAATGAGCAGTTCTTC,CASSIDGGPSSYNEQFF
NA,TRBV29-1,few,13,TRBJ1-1,TGCAGCGTTGCGAGGGGAATGAACACTGAAGCTTTCTTT,CSVARGMNTEAFF
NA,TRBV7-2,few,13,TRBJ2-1,TGTGCCAGCAGCTTAGCGCCTGAAAATGAGCAGTTCTTC,CASSLAPENEQFF
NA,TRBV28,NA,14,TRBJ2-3,TGTGCCAGCAATACAGGGAAGTGGAGAGATACGCAGTATTTT,CASNTGKWRDTQYF
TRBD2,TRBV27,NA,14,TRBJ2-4,TGTGCCAGCAGAAGCGGGACCCCGGTAAACATTCAGTACTTC,CASRSGTPVNIQYF
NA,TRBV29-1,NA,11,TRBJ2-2,TGCAGCGTTGGGAGGATCGGGGAGCTGTTTTTT,CSVGRIGELFF
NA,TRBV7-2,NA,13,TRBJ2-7,TGTGCCAGCAGCTTATCTTTCGGATACGAGCAGTACTTC,CASSLSFGYEQYF
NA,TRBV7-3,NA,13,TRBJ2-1,TGTGCCAGCTCCTTAGGACCTAACAATGAGCAGTTCTTC,CASSLGPNNEQFF
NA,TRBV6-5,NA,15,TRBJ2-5,TGTGCCAGCAGTTACTCGGAGTTCCAGGGGGAGACCCAGTACTTC,CASSYSEFQGETQYF
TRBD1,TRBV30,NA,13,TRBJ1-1,TGTGCCTGGGGGACAGGGGGTTTTGCTGAAGCTTTCTTT,CAWGTGGFAEAFF
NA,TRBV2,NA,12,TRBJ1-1,TGTGCCAGCACCGGGACAATCACTGAAGCTTTCTTT,CASTGTITEAFF
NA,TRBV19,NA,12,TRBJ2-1,TGTGCCAGTAACCAACCGGGACTCATTAAGTTCTTC,CASNQPGLIKFF
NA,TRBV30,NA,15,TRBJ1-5,TGTGCCTGGAGTGTCGGGGCAGGCACCAATCAGCCCCAGCATTTT,CAWSVGAGTNQPQHF
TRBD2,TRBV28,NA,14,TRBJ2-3,TGTGCCAGCAGTTCCCCGGGACTAGCAGATACGCAGTATTTT,CASSSPGLADTQYF
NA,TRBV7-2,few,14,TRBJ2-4,TGTGCCAGCAGCCCCGGCGGGTCCCAAAACATTCAGTACTTC,CASSPGGSQNIQYF
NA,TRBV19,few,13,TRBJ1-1,TGTGCCAGTAGCCCGAACACCAACACTGAAGCTTTCTTT,CASSPNTNTEAFF
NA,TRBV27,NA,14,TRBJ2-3,TGTGCCAGCAGGGACTACCAACTCACAGATACGCAGTATTTT,CASRDYQLTDTQYF
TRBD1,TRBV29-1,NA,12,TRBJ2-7,TGCAGCGTAGCTCCACAGGGGTACGAGCAGTACTTC,CSVAPQGYEQYF
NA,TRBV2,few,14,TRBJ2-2,TGTGCCAGCCTCAGGGATTTCCTCACCGGGGAGCTGTTTTTT,CASLRDFLTGELFF
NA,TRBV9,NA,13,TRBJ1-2,TGTGCCAGCAGCGTAGACACAAACTATGGCTACACCTTC,CASSVDTNYGYTF
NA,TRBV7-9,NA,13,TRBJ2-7,TGTGCCAGCAGCTTTTCCGTGGGAACCGAGCAGTACTTC,CASSFSVGTEQYF
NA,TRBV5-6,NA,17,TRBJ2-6,TGTGCCAGCAGCTTGAGGGCGGGCAGCTCTGGGGCCAACGTCCTGACTTTC,CASSLRAGSSGANVLTF
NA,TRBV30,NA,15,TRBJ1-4,TGTGCCTGGAGTGTACTCGAGAGGTCTAATGAAAAACTGTTTTTT,CAWSVLERSNEKLFF
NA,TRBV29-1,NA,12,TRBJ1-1,TGCAGCGTTGATCCGGGAGCGGCTGAAGCTTTCTTT,CSVDPGAAEAFF
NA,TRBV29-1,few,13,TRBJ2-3,TGCAGCGTTGTAATTTCCAGCACAGATACGCAGTATTTT,CSVVISSTDTQYF
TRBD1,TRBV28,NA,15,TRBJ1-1,TGTGCCAGCAGTGACAGGGGATCTCAGAACACTGAAGCTTTCTTT,CASSDRGSQNTEAFF
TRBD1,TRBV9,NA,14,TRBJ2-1,TGTGCCAGCAGCCAGGGACAGATCAACAATGAGCAGTTCTTC,CASSQGQINNEQFF
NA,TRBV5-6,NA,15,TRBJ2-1,TGTGCCAGCAGCTTGGGAGGGCCGCCATACAATGAGCAGTTCTTC,CASSLGGPPYNEQFF
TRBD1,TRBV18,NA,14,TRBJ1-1,TGTGCCAGCTCACCTGCCGGACAGGGGGCTGAAGCTTTCTTT,CASSPAGQGAEAFF
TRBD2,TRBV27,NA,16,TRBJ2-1,TGTGCCAGCAGGCGCCGAGCGGGAGGGCCCTCCAATGAGCAGTTCTTC,CASRRRAGGPSNEQFF
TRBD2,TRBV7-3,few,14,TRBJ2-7,TGTGCCAGCAGCCCCTACAGCGGGGCCTACGAGCAGTACTTC,CASSPYSGAYEQYF
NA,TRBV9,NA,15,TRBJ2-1,TGTGCCACCCAGCGGGGGAGACAGGGAATGTATGAGCAGTTCTTC,CATQRGRQGMYEQFF
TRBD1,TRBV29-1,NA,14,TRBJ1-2,TGCAGCGTTCTTCCGGGACAGGGGGCCTATGGCTACACCTTC,CSVLPGQGAYGYTF